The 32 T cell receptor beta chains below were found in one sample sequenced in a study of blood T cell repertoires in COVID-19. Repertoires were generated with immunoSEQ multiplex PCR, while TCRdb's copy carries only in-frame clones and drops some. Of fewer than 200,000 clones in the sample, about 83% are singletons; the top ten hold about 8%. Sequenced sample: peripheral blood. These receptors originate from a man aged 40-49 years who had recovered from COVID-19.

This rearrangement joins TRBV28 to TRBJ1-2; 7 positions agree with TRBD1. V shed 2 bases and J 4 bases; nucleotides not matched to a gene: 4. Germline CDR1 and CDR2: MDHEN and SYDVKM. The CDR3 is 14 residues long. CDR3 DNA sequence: TGTGCCAGCAGTTTACAGGGGGTTAGCTATGGCTACACCTTC. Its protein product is CASSLQGVSYGYTF.

This CDR3 is CASGGYGNQPQHF. As DNA, the CDR3 is TGTGCCAGCGGGGGGTACGGGAATCAGCCCCAGCATTTT. The chain combines TRBV5-8 with TRBJ1-5, with D possibly matching TRBD1 (5 bases). The CDR3 is made up of 13 amino acids. The germline V gene encodes CDR1 SGHTS and CDR2 YDEGEE. Trimming shortened V by 7 bases and J by 4 bases, and 12 bases separated the two germline ends.

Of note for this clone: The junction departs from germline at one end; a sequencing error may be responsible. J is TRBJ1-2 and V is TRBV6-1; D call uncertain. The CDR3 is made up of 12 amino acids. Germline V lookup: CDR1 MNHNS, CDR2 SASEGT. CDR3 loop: CASSEMLTDPSF. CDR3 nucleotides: TGTGCCAGCAGTGAGATGCTCACCGACCCTAGCTTC.

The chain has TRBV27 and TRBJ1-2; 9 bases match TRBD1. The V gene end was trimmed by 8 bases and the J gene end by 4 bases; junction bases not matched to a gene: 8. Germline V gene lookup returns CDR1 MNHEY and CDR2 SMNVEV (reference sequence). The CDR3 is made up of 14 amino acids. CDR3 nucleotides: TGTGCCAGCTCATTCGGACAGGGGAGCTATGGCTACACCTTC. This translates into CASSFGQGSYGYTF.

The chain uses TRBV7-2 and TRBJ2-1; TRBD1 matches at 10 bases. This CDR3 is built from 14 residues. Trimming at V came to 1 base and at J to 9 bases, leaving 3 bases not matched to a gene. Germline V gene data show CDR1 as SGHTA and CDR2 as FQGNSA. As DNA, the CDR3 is TGTGCCAGCAGCTTAGTGACAGGGGGCGGTGAGCAGTTCTTC. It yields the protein CASSLVTGGGEQFF.

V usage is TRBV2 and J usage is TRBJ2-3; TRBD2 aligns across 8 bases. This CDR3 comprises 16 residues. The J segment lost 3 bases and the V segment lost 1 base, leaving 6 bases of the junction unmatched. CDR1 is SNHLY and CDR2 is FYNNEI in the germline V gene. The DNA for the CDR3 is TGTGCCAGCAGTGAAGAGGCGGGGGGTGTGACAGATACGCAGTATTTT. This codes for CASSEEAGGVTDTQYF. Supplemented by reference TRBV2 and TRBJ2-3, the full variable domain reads EPEVTQTPSHQVTQMGQEVILRCVPISNHLYFYWYRQILGQKVEFLVSFYNNEISEKSEIFDDQFSVERPDGSNFTLKIRSTKLEDSAMYFCASSEEAGGVTDTQYFGPGTRLTVL.

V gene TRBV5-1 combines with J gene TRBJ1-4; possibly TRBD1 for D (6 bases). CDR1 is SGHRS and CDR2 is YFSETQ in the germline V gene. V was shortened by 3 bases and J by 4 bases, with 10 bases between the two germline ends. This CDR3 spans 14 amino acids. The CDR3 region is CASSSGTLNEKLFF. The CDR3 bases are TGCGCCAGCAGCTCCGGGACACTTAATGAAAAACTGTTTTTT.

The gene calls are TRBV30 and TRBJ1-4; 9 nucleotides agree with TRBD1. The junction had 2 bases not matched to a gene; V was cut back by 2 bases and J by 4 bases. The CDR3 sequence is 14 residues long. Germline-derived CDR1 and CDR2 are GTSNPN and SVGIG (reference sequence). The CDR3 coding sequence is TGTGCCTGGAGTCAGGGACAGGGTAATGAAAAACTGTTTTTT. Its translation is CAWSQGQGNEKLFF.

CDR3 sequence: CASSLSAAGNTIYF. The CDR3 nucleotides read TGTGCCAGCAGCTTATCGGCGGCTGGAAACACCATATATTTT. The V and J genes are TRBV7-9 and TRBJ1-3; the D is unclear. CDR3 length equals 14 residues. Germline V gene lookup returns CDR1 SEHNR and CDR2 FQNEAQ (reference sequence). Trimming removed 2 bases at V and 2 bases at J, with 7 bases between.

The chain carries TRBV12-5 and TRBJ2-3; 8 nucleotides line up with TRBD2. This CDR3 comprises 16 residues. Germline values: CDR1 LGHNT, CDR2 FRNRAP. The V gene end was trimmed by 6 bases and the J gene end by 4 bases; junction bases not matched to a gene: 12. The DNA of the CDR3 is TGTGCTAGTGGCAAAGGGCGCAGCGGGGGAGCAGATACGCAGTATTTT. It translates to CASGKGRSGGADTQYF.

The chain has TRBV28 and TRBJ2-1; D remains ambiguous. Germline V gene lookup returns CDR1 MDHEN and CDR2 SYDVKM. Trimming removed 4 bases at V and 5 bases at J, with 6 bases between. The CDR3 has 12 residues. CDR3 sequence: CASSSVHNEQFF. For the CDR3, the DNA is TGTGCCAGCAGTTCCGTCCACAATGAGCAGTTCTTC.

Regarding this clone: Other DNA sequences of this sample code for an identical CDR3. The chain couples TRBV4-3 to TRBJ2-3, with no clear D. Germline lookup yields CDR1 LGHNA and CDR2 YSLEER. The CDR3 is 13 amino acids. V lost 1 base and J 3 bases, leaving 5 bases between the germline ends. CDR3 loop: CASSQGATDTQYF. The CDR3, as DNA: TGCGCCAGCAGCCAAGGGGCAACAGATACGCAGTATTTT.

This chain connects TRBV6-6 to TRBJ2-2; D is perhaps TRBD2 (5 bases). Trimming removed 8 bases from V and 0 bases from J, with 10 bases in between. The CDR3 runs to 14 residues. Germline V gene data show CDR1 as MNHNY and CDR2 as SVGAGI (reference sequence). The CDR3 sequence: CASLRAPNTGELFF. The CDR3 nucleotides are TGTGCCAGCTTGCGGGCACCGAACACCGGGGAGCTGTTTTTT.

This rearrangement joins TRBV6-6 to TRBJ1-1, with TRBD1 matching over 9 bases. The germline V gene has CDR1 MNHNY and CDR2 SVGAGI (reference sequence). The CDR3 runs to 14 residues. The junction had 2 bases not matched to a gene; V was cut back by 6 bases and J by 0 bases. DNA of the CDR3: TGTGCCAGCAGCTACAGGGGGCTGAACACTGAAGCTTTCTTT. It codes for CASSYRGLNTEAFF.

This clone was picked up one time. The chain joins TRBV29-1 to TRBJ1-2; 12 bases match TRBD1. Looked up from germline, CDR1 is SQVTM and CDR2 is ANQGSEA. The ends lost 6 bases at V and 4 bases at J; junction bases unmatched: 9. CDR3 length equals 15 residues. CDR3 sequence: CSVSPGQGAIYGYTF. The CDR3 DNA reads TGCAGCGTAAGCCCGGGACAGGGGGCCATCTATGGCTACACCTTC.

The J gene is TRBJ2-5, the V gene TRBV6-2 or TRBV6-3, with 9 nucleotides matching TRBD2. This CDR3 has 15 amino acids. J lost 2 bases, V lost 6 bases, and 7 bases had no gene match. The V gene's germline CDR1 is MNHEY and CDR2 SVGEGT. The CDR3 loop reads CASSGGGADQETQYF. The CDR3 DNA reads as TGTGCCAGCAGCGGCGGGGGGGCCGATCAAGAGACCCAGTACTTC.

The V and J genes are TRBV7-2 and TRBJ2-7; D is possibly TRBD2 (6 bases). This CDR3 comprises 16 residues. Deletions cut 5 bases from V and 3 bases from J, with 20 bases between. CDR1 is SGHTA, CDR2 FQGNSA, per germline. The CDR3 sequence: CASSRLVGSGNYEQYF. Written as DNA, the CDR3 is TGTGCCAGCAGCCGCCTAGTGGGTAGCGGAAACTACGAGCAGTACTTC.

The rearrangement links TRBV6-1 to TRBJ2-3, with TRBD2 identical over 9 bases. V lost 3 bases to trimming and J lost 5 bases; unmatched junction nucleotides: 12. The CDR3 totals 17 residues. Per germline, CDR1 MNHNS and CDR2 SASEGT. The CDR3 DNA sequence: TGTGCCAGCAGTGAGAAGGGGCGGGAGGGCCGAAGAGATACGCAGTATTTT. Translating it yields CASSEKGREGRRDTQYF.

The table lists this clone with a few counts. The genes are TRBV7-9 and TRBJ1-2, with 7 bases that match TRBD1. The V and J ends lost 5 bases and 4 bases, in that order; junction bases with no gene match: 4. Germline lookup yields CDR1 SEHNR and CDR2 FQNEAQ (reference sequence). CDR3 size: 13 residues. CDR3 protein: CASSPGDSYGYTF. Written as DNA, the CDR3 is TGTGCCAGCAGCCCCGGGGACAGCTATGGCTACACCTTC.

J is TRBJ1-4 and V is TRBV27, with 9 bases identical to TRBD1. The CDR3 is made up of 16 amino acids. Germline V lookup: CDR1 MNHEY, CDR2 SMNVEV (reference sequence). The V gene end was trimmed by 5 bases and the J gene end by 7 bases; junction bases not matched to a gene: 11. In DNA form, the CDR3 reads TGTGCCAGCAGTACCGCGCACAGGGGGCGTACTGAAAAACTGTTTTTT. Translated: CASSTAHRGRTEKLFF. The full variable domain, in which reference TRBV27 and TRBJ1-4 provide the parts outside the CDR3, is EAQVTQNPRYLITVTGKKLTVTCSQNMNHEYMSWYRQDPGLGLRQIYYSMNVEVTDKGDVPEGYKVSRKEKRNFPLILESPSPNQTSLYFCASSTAHRGRTEKLFFGSGTQLSVL.

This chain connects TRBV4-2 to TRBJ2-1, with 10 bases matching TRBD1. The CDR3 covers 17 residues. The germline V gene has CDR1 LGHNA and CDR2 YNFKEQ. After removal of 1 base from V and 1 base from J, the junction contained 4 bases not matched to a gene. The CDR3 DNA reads TGTGCCAGCAGCCAAGGACCGGGACAGGGGTCCTACAATGAGCAGTTCTTC. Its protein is CASSQGPGQGSYNEQFF.

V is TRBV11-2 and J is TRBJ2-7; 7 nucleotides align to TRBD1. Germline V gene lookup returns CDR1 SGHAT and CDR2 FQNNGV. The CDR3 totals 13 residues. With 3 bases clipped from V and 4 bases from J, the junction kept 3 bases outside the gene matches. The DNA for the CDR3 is TGTGCCAGCAGCTTGCACAGGGGTTACGAGCAGTACTTC. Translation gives CASSLHRGYEQYF.

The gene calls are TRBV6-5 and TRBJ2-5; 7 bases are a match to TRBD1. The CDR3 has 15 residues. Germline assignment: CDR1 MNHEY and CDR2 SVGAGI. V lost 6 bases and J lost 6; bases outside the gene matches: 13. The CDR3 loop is CASRTPQGSMKTQYF. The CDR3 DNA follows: TGTGCCAGCAGGACCCCACAGGGGAGTATGAAGACCCAGTACTTC.

CDR3 in amino acids: CSVPPESWYGYTF. In DNA, the CDR3 is TGCAGCGTTCCGCCGGAGAGTTGGTATGGCTACACCTTC. The J gene is TRBJ1-2, the V gene TRBV29-1; D remains unclear. Germline V gives CDR1 SQVTM, CDR2 ANQGSEA. Trimming cost V 5 bases and J 5 bases, with 15 bases left between them. This CDR3 contains 13 residues. Full variable domain (remainder filled in from reference TRBV29-1 and TRBJ1-2): SAVISQKPSRDICQRGTSLTIQCQVDSQVTMMFWYRQQPGQSLTLIATANQGSEATYESGFVIDKFPISRPNLTFSTLTVSNMSPEDSSIYLCSVPPESWYGYTFGSGTRLTVV.

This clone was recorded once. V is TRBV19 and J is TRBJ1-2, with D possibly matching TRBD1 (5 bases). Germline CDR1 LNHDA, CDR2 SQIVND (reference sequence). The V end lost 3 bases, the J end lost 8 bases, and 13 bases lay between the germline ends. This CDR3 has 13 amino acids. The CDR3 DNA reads TGTGCCAGTAGTATCCTCCTCGGGGGAGGCTACACCTTC. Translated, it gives CASSILLGGGYTF.

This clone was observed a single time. CDR3 region: CASRRDTSSYEQYF. The CDR3 coding sequence is TGTGCCAGCCGCCGGGACACGAGCTCCTACGAGCAGTACTTC. The genes are TRBV2 and TRBJ2-7, with a weak D call TRBD1 (6 bases). Germline values: CDR1 SNHLY, CDR2 FYNNEI. This CDR3 region has 14 residues. V lost 8 bases and J lost 0, with 14 bases in between.

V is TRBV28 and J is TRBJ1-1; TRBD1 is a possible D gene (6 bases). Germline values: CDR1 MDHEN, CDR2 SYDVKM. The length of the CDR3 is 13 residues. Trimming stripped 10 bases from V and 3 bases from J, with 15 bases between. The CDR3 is CATYTRTDTEAFF. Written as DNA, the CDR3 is TGTGCCACGTACACGCGGACAGACACTGAAGCTTTCTTT.

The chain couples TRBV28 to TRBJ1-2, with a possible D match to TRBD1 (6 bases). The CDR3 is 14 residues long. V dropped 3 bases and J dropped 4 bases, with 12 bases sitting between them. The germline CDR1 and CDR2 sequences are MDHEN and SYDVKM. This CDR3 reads CASSFGGQSYGYTF. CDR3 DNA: TGTGCCAGCAGTTTCGGTGGACAGTCCTATGGCTACACCTTC.

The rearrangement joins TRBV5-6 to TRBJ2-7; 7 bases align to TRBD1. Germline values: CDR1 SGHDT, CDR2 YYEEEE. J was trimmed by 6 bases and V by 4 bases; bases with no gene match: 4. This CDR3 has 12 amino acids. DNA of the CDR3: TGTGCCAGCAGCCATACAGGGGTCGAGCAGTACTTC. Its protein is CASSHTGVEQYF.

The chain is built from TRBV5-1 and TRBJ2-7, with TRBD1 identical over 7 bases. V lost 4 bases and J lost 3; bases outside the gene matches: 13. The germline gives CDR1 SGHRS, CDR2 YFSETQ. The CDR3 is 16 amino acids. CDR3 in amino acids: CASSIDRVKIYYEQYF. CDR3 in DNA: TGCGCCAGCAGCATCGACAGGGTAAAGATTTACTACGAGCAGTACTTC.

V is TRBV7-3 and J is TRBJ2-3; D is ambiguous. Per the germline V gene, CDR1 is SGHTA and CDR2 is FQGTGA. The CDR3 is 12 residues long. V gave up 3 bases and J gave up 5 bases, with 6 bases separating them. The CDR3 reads CASSFTGDTQYF. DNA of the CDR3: TGTGCCAGCAGCTTCACGGGAGATACGCAGTATTTT.

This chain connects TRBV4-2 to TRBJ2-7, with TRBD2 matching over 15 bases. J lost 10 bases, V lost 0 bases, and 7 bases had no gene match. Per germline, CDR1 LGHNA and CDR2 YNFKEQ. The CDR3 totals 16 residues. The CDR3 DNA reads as TGTGCCAGCAGCCAAGAATGGACTAGCGGGGGGGCCGATCAGTACTTC. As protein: CASSQEWTSGGADQYF.